This TCR beta chain was observed in a study of T-cell memory formation after mild COVID-19. It was 5'RACE with constant-segment primers that produced the TCR alpha and TCR beta cDNA libraries, which carried sample barcodes and UMIs. TCRdb independently ran MiXCR on the 5' RACE reads; one entry per CDR3 protein. Of about 320,000 distinct CDR3 sequences in the sample, 14% were seen once. This clonotype came up many times. Its antigen is not identified. Germline assignment: CDR1 SGDLS and CDR2 YYNGEE. With 2 bases removed from V and 4 bases from J, the gap between germline ends came to 13 bases. CDR3 size: 14 residues. Study results and caveats: A balance of CD4 and CD8 characterized clones contracting day 15 to 85, whereas later expanders leaned CD4+. The authors left the SARS-CoV-2 specificity of second-wave clones peaking on day 37 unconfirmed. Pre-infection memory contained some responding clones, which suggested that cross-reactive memory had joined.

The material sequenced was PBMCs or a T cell subset sorted from them (not recorded which). The chain has TRBV9 and TRBJ2-7; D is uncertain. The TCR originated in a man between 18 and 35 years old who had mild COVID-19 (a few samples of this study predate the infection). Cell type and time point are not known. The CDR3 DNA follows: TGTGCCAGCAGCGTCGACGGGTTCCCTTACGAGCAGTACTTC. Protein product: CASSVDGFPYEQYF.